The 24 T cell receptor beta chains below all came from one sample that was sequenced in a study of T cell changes during pregnancy in multiple sclerosis. Using immunoSEQ multiplex PCR, the repertoire was profiled, and TCRdb retains in-frame clones only, with some absent. The sample yields roughly 65,000 clones, approximately 89% seen once. This specimen consisted of peripheral blood, obtained in the third trimester of pregnancy. These receptors were obtained from a female donor in good health, enrolled as a control in a pregnancy study.

The CDR3 DNA reads as TGTGCCAGCATGATTCGACAGGGGAACACTGAAGCTTTCTTT. It specifies CASMIRQGNTEAFF. The chain is built from TRBV7-9 and TRBJ1-1; 7 bases fit TRBD1. The CDR3 runs 14 residues. The germline gives CDR1 SEHNR, CDR2 FQNEAQ (reference sequence). J lost 1 base, V lost 7 bases, and 6 bases had no gene match.

V gene TRBV7-9 combines with J gene TRBJ1-4, with D tentatively TRBD1 (6 bases). The CDR3 covers 17 residues. The germline CDR1 and CDR2 sequences are SEHNR and FQNEAQ (reference sequence). V was cut by 5 bases and J by 1 base, with 17 bases left in between. CDR3 protein: CASSTSQGGGTNEKLFF. For the CDR3, the DNA is TGTGCCAGCAGCACGTCACAGGGCGGAGGAACTAATGAAAAACTGTTTTTT.

This chain joins TRBV7-2 and TRBJ1-2; 9 bases fit TRBD1. CDR1 is SGHTA, CDR2 FQGNSA, per germline. The CDR3 runs 18 residues. V was clipped by 1 base and J by 4 bases; unmatched bases: 13. CDR3 sequence reads: CASSLGRPGQGAIYGYTF. The CDR3 DNA is TGTGCCAGCAGCTTAGGCCGACCGGGACAGGGTGCTATCTATGGCTACACCTTC.

J is TRBJ1-6 and V is TRBV6-4, with 9 positions matching TRBD1. CDR3 length equals 16 residues. CDR1 is MRHNA, CDR2 SNTAGT, per germline. Unmatched junction bases numbered 7, after V lost 4 bases and J lost 6 bases. The CDR3 loop reads CASSVSPGQGNSPLHF. The CDR3 nucleotides are TGTGCCAGCAGTGTCAGTCCGGGACAGGGTAATTCACCCCTCCACTTT.

The chain links TRBV7-2 to TRBJ2-2; 13 nucleotides line up with TRBD2. With 5 bases clipped from V and 6 bases from J, the junction kept 6 bases outside the gene matches. The CDR3 spans 16 residues. CDR1 and CDR2 (germline): SGHTA, FQGNSA. CDR3 sequence reads: CASSPTSGGAAGELFF. The DNA for the CDR3 is TGTGCCAGCAGCCCCACTAGCGGGGGGGCCGCCGGGGAGCTGTTTTTT.

This chain connects TRBV6-5 to TRBJ1-6; D is unclear. Trimming removed 6 bases from V and 9 bases from J, with 15 bases in between. The CDR3 is 14 residues long. Germline assignment: CDR1 MNHEY and CDR2 SVGAGI. The CDR3 nucleotides read TGTGCCAGCAGCGCCGAGACTGAAGGTTCACCCCTCCACTTT. Residues: CASSAETEGSPLHF.

The CDR3 loop reads CARGTQRGRRNTIYF. The CDR3 nucleotides are TGTGCCCGAGGGACCCAAAGGGGGCGGAGAAACACCATATATTTT. The genes are TRBV30 and TRBJ1-3, with TRBD1 identical over 7 bases. The germline gives CDR1 GTSNPN, CDR2 SVGIG (reference sequence). V lost 8 bases, J lost 5 bases, and 15 bases stayed unmatched. CDR3 length: 15 amino acids. The full variable domain, with the rest looked up from reference TRBV30 and TRBJ1-3, is SQTIHQWPATLVQPVGSPLSLECTVEGTSNPNLYWYRQAAGRGLQLLFYSVGIGQISSEVPQNLSASRPQDRQFILSSKKLLLSDSGFYLCARGTQRGRRNTIYFGEGSWLTVV.

V gene TRBV4-2 combines with J gene TRBJ2-3, with 8 bases lining up with TRBD1. From germline, CDR1 is LGHNA and CDR2 YNFKEQ. V trimming: 3 bases; J trimming: 0 bases; junction bases outside the gene matches: 5. This CDR3 spans 16 amino acids. The CDR3 region has the DNA TGTGCCAGCAGCCACGATGGGACAGGCAGCACAGATACGCAGTATTTT. Amino acid sequence: CASSHDGTGSTDTQYF.

The CDR3 DNA follows: TGTGCCAGCAGCCCCGGACATAGTAATTCACCCCTCCACTTT. Translation: CASSPGHSNSPLHF. The chain has TRBV7-8 and TRBJ1-6; perhaps TRBD1 as D (5 bases). This CDR3 region has 14 residues. The V end lost 5 bases, the J end lost 6 bases, and 11 bases lay between the germline ends. The germline CDR1 and CDR2 sequences are SGHVS and FQNEAQ.

In DNA form, the CDR3 reads TGCGCCAGCAGCCGGTGGACAGGGGACAACTACGAGCAGTACTTC. Its protein product is CASSRWTGDNYEQYF. The chain carries TRBV5-1 and TRBJ2-7, with 9 positions matching TRBD1. J lost 3 bases, V lost 4 bases, and 8 bases had no gene match. CDR1 is SGHRS and CDR2 is YFSETQ in the germline V gene. The CDR3 is made up of 15 amino acids.

This chain links TRBV7-2 with TRBJ2-6; no clear D. This CDR3 comprises 15 residues. V was shortened by 5 bases and J by 0 bases, with 8 bases between the two germline ends. Germline CDR1 SGHTA, CDR2 FQGNSA. The CDR3 nucleotides are TGTGCCAGCAGCCCTCAGGCCTCTGGGGCCAACGTCCTGACTTTC. Amino acids: CASSPQASGANVLTF.

The genes are TRBV6-1 and TRBJ1-4, with 9 bases lining up with TRBD1. The trim removed 2 bases at V and 7 bases at J, leaving 14 bases unmatched. This CDR3 is 18 amino acids long. Per the germline V gene, CDR1 is MNHNS and CDR2 is SASEGT. The DNA for the CDR3 is TGTGCCAGCAGTGAAACCGGGACAGGGCGGATAAATAGTGAAAAACTGTTTTTT. This encodes CASSETGTGRINSEKLFF.

V is TRBV14 and J is TRBJ1-2, with a tentative D call TRBD1 (6 bases). From germline, CDR1 is SGHDN and CDR2 FVKESK. The V end was cut by 4 bases, the J end by 2 bases, with 8 bases between. The CDR3 totals 13 residues. The CDR3 DNA is TGTGCCAGCAGCCCCGGACAGAACTATGGCTACACCTTC. Translation: CASSPGQNYGYTF.

J is TRBJ2-3 and V is TRBV11-2, with a possible D match to TRBD1 (6 bases). This CDR3 has 16 amino acids. V gave up 5 bases and J gave up 1 base, with 16 bases separating them. Germline V gives CDR1 SGHAT, CDR2 FQNNGV. Here the CDR3 reads CASSLRGSTGTDTQYF. CDR3 nucleotide sequence: TGTGCCAGCAGCCTTAGGGGGAGCACGGGCACAGATACGCAGTATTTT.

This chain joins TRBV14 and TRBJ2-6; D might be TRBD2 (5 bases). The CDR3 length is 16 residues. Per the germline V gene, CDR1 is SGHDN and CDR2 is FVKESK. The V end was cut by 2 bases, the J end by 4 bases, with 12 bases between. CDR3 region: CASSQYGELGANVLTF. CDR3 nucleotide sequence: TGTGCCAGCAGCCAATACGGGGAGTTGGGGGCCAACGTCCTGACTTTC.

The CDR3 DNA reads as TGCGCCAGCAGGGGAACTAGCGGACGCAACAATGAGCAGTTCTTC. Translating gives CASRGTSGRNNEQFF. The V call is TRBV5-1, the J call TRBJ2-1; 8 bases line up with TRBD2. Losses at the gene ends were 5 bases for V and 5 bases for J; bases not matched to a gene: 9. The CDR3 covers 15 residues. Germline values: CDR1 SGHRS, CDR2 YFSETQ.

The chain couples TRBV7-2 to TRBJ1-4, with no clear D. Germline V gene sequence: CDR1 SGHTA, CDR2 FQGNSA. Trimming pared 3 bases from V and 2 bases from J, leaving 4 bases between. The CDR3 is 13 amino acids. The CDR3 region is CASSFSTNEKLFF. CDR3 bases: TGTGCCAGCAGCTTCTCGACTAATGAAAAACTGTTTTTT.

The chain is built from TRBV7-8 and TRBJ2-1, with TRBD1 as a possible D gene (6 bases). The CDR3 totals 13 residues. Between the trimmed V and J ends, which lost 3 bases and 9 bases, there was a span of 12 bases. Germline V gene data show CDR1 as SGHVS and CDR2 as FQNEAQ. The CDR3 nucleotides read TGTGCCAGCAGCTTGCAGGGGATGGGTGAGCAGTTCTTC. Amino acids: CASSLQGMGEQFF.

The chain recombines TRBV9 with TRBJ1-3; D may be TRBD1 (5 bases). Germline values: CDR1 SGDLS, CDR2 YYNGEE. The CDR3 contains 15 residues. Trimming pared 7 bases from V and 0 bases from J, leaving 14 bases between. CDR3 sequence: CASGTQGYSGNTIYF. In nucleotides, the CDR3 is TGTGCCAGCGGCACCCAGGGCTACTCTGGAAACACCATATATTTT.

The chain couples TRBV6-5 to TRBJ2-5; possible D gene TRBD1, 5 bases. There are 13 residues in the CDR3. Trimming shortened V by 4 bases and J by 5 bases, and 11 bases separated the two germline ends. Germline V lookup: CDR1 MNHEY, CDR2 SVGAGI. The CDR3 DNA follows: TGTGCCAGCAGTTCAGGGTTCCTGGAGACCCAGTACTTC. It is translated as CASSSGFLETQYF.

The chain carries TRBV27 and TRBJ1-1, with D unclear. The CDR3 is 13 amino acids. V dropped 6 bases and J dropped 7 bases, with 15 bases sitting between them. The germline gives CDR1 MNHEY, CDR2 SMNVEV (reference sequence). CDR3 sequence reads: CASRSSGSLEAFF. In DNA, the CDR3 is TGTGCCAGCAGATCTTCCGGGAGCCTTGAAGCTTTCTTT.

The J gene is TRBJ2-1, the V gene TRBV19; weak D call: TRBD2 (7 bases). V gave up 7 bases and J gave up 9 bases, with 19 bases separating them. The germline V gene encodes CDR1 LNHDA and CDR2 SQIVND (reference sequence). This CDR3 has 14 amino acids. CDR3: CASMGGGALSEQFF. The CDR3 DNA is TGTGCCAGTATGGGAGGGGGGGCGCTTAGTGAGCAGTTCTTC. Looking up the rest from reference TRBV19 and TRBJ2-1 gives the full variable domain: DGGITQSPKYLFRKEGQNVTLSCEQNLNHDAMYWYRQDPGQGLRLIYYSQIVNDFQKGDIAEGYSVSREKKESFPLTVTSAQKNPTAFYLCASMGGGALSEQFFGPGTRLTVL.

The chain has TRBV4-1 and TRBJ2-3; 11 nucleotides agree with TRBD2. V lost 1 base to trimming and J lost 2 bases; unmatched junction nucleotides: 5. The CDR3 consists of 17 residues. CDR1 MGHRA and CDR2 YSYEKL come from the germline V gene. CDR3 sequence reads: CASSQAGTSGNTDTQYF. For the CDR3, the DNA is TGCGCCAGCAGCCAAGCAGGGACTAGCGGAAACACAGATACGCAGTATTTT.

The genes are TRBV28 and TRBJ2-6; 7 nucleotides agree with TRBD2. Germline values: CDR1 MDHEN, CDR2 SYDVKM. The length of the CDR3 is 15 residues. V lost 3 bases to trimming and J lost 2 bases; unmatched junction nucleotides: 1. CDR3 sequence: CASSFRGAGANVLTF. The CDR3 DNA follows: TGTGCCAGCAGTTTTCGGGGGGCTGGGGCCAACGTCCTGACTTTC.